The present T cell receptor beta chain was sequenced within a study of cytomegalovirus exposure and HLA in healthy donors. Study-wide background: Approximately 190 million T cells yielded under 130 million unique TCR beta sequences in earlier analysis.

Primers: 60 Vbeta forward and 13 Jbeta reverse. Libraries were prepared by immunoSEQ multiplex PCR; TCRdb keeps only in-frame clonotypes and omits some of them. The repertoire holds hundreds of thousands of clones, with roughly 79% as singletons. Unmatched junction bases numbered 3, after V lost 3 bases and J lost 3 bases. Per the germline V gene, CDR1 is SEHNR and CDR2 is FQNEAQ (reference sequence). The CDR3 covers 14 residues. Study-wide points: Only CMV serostatus was available as immune exposure information.

Concerning this clone: Antigen specificity is unknown.

V is TRBV7-9 and J is TRBJ2-7, with 9 bases fitting TRBD1. The receptor comes from a male donor in good health and CMV-seronegative. The sample consisted of PBMCs. CDR3 nucleotide sequence: TGTGCCAGCAGCTTGCCGGGACAGGGCTACGAGCAGTACTTC. Translating it yields CASSLPGQGYEQYF.